A single TCR beta chain is shown here with its context. This record comes from a study of blood T cell repertoires in COVID-19. Study overall: Specimens from acute and convalescent COVID-19 originated in the United States, Italy and Spain. The cDNA or gDNA used as material had been derived from T cells, B-cell-depleted T cells, or PBMCs.

Methods used by the authors: It was from reference gene primer amplification that nucleated cell counts were estimated. Repertoires were generated with immunoSEQ multiplex PCR, while TCRdb's copy carries only in-frame clones and drops some. That table is the source of V, J and clone size, and D and trimming were worked out from the DNA. The sample holds around 94,000 clones, about 86% seen once. Sequenced material: peripheral blood. The sequence was obtained from a man in his fifties or sixties with acute or convalescent COVID-19.

As DNA, the CDR3 is TGCGCCAGCAGGACATCTCACCCCGCTGGAAACACCATATATTTT. This gives the protein CASRTSHPAGNTIYF. V gene TRBV10-1 combines with J gene TRBJ1-3; D unresolved. V gave up 6 bases and J gave up 2 bases, with 14 bases separating them. The CDR3 runs 15 residues. Germline lookup yields CDR1 WNHNN and CDR2 SYGVQD (reference sequence).